This passage covers 14 T cell receptor beta chains from one sample sequenced in a study of OX40 agonist ivuxolimab in advanced cancers. Library creation used the immunoSEQ multiplex PCR assay. Not all clones reach the TCRdb copy of this immuneACCESS table, which keeps in-frame sequences only. Checked studies attribute under half of the gap to unresolved V genes and leave the rest unexplained. For this sample the table gives more than 75,000 clones, of which around 86% were detected only once. Together, the top ten hold over 0.25% of the sample. Sequencing was performed on CD4+ or CD8+ T cells sorted from blood, taken in a trial of the OX40 agonist ivuxolimab. These receptors all stem from an adult with an advanced solid tumor such as melanoma, head and neck, liver or kidney cancer.

The rearrangement uses TRBV5-4 and TRBJ2-3, with 8 bases fitting TRBD2. V trimming: 1 base; J trimming: 4 bases; junction bases outside the gene matches: 5. Per germline, CDR1 SGHNT and CDR2 YYREEE (reference sequence). The CDR3 sequence is 15 residues long. The CDR3 here is CASSLYGGASDTQYF. The CDR3, as DNA: TGTGCCAGCAGCTTGTACGGGGGGGCCTCAGATACGCAGTATTTT.

This chain connects TRBV4-1 to TRBJ1-4; no clear D gene. The CDR3 is made up of 13 amino acids. The V end lost 1 base, the J end lost 8 bases, and 8 bases lay between the germline ends. Germline V gene sequence: CDR1 MGHRA, CDR2 YSYEKL. The CDR3: CASSQVVREKLFF. The CDR3, as DNA: TGCGCCAGCAGCCAAGTTGTGAGGGAAAAACTGTTTTTT.

The chain is built from TRBV7-9 and TRBJ2-6; 7 nucleotides align to TRBD1. Germline assignment: CDR1 SEHNR and CDR2 FQNEAQ (reference sequence). V lost 5 bases to trimming and J lost 2 bases; unmatched junction nucleotides: 3. The CDR3 is made up of 15 amino acids. The CDR3 reads CASSPGQAGANVLTF. Written as DNA, the CDR3 is TGTGCCAGCAGCCCCGGACAGGCTGGGGCCAACGTCCTGACTTTC.

The CDR3 DNA is TGTGCCAGCAGTTTCGGGGGGAACTATGGCTACACCTTC. As protein: CASSFGGNYGYTF. V is TRBV28 and J is TRBJ1-2; a weak D match, TRBD1 (5 bases). Germline CDR1 reads MDHEN; CDR2 reads SYDVKM. The CDR3 covers 13 residues. Trimming pared 3 bases from V and 2 bases from J, leaving 7 bases between.

The chain couples TRBV4-1 to TRBJ2-1, with 8 bases matching TRBD2. With V trimmed by 2 bases and J by 3 bases, 6 bases remained unmatched. This CDR3 region has 16 residues. The germline gives CDR1 MGHRA, CDR2 YSYEKL. CDR3 sequence (DNA): TGCGCCAGCAGCCAACTACCGGGGACTAGCTACAATGAGCAGTTCTTC. Translation: CASSQLPGTSYNEQFF.

The V call is TRBV27, the J call TRBJ2-7; 13 nucleotides align to TRBD2. J lost 5 bases, V lost 5 bases, and 9 bases had no gene match. CDR1 is MNHEY and CDR2 is SMNVEV in the germline V gene (reference sequence). This CDR3 is 16 amino acids long. The CDR3 sequence is CASSPELAGGPDEQYF. The CDR3 DNA follows: TGTGCCAGCAGTCCTGAACTAGCGGGAGGGCCAGACGAGCAGTACTTC.

This rearrangement joins TRBV27 to TRBJ2-7, with 8 nucleotides matching TRBD2. The junction had 17 bases not matched to a gene; V was cut back by 6 bases and J by 4 bases. CDR3 length equals 17 residues. The germline V gene encodes CDR1 MNHEY and CDR2 SMNVEV (reference sequence). CDR3 amino acids: CASRRGTSGSGRYEQYF. Written as DNA, the CDR3 is TGTGCCAGCAGAAGAGGAACCAGCGGGAGTGGTCGGTACGAGCAGTACTTC.

The chain uses TRBV7-6 and TRBJ1-4, with D maybe TRBD1 (5 bases). The V gene lost 5 bases and the J gene lost 7 bases, with 14 bases spanning the gap. The CDR3 is made up of 14 amino acids. In germline, CDR1 is SGHVS, CDR2 FNYEAQ. CDR3 nucleotide sequence: TGTGCCAGCAGCAAGGCCACAGGTGGTGAAAAACTGTTTTTT. It encodes CASSKATGGEKLFF.

This chain joins TRBV5-6 and TRBJ2-7; D not resolved. Germline V lookup: CDR1 SGHDT, CDR2 YYEEEE. The CDR3 totals 15 residues. V was clipped by 4 bases and J by 6 bases, with 20 bases between them. The CDR3 coding sequence is TGTGCCAGCAGCGCCCGGGCCACTAAGATCTCCGAGCAGTACTTC. The encoded protein is CASSARATKISEQYF.

The rearrangement links TRBV27 to TRBJ2-2; D is perhaps TRBD1 or TRBD2 (5 bases each). The V end lost 4 bases, the J end lost 3 bases, and 15 bases lay between the germline ends. Germline V gives CDR1 MNHEY, CDR2 SMNVEV (reference sequence). The CDR3 sequence is 16 residues long. CDR3 sequence reads: CASSSPRRGHTGELFF. The CDR3, as DNA: TGTGCCAGCAGTTCCCCTCGACGGGGACACACCGGGGAGCTGTTTTTT.

This clone turned up a few times. The chain joins TRBV18 to TRBJ1-2; tentatively, D is TRBD1 (5 bases). The CDR3 contains 14 residues. Trimming stripped 0 bases from V and 2 bases from J, with 7 bases between. The germline V gene has CDR1 KGHSH and CDR2 LQKENI. The CDR3 DNA reads as TGTGCCAGCTCACCACCGACAGTCAACTATGGCTACACCTTC. Its protein product is CASSPPTVNYGYTF.

The chain employs TRBV4-1 and TRBJ2-1; the D gene could be TRBD1 or TRBD2 (5 bases each). CDR3 length: 16 residues. Germline V lookup: CDR1 MGHRA, CDR2 YSYEKL. The germline V and J ends were trimmed by 1 base and 5 bases, with 15 bases remaining between them. The CDR3 is CASSQVGRQPNNEQFF. In DNA form, the CDR3 reads TGCGCCAGCAGCCAAGTTGGGAGACAGCCCAACAATGAGCAGTTCTTC.

CDR3 residues: CASSPSGQRNTEAFF. CDR3 DNA: TGTGCCAGCAGCCCCTCGGGACAGAGAAACACTGAAGCTTTCTTT. This chain uses TRBV11-2 with TRBJ1-1, with TRBD1 identical over 7 bases. Germline CDR1 SGHAT, CDR2 FQNNGV. This CDR3 has 15 amino acids. Losses at the gene ends were 5 bases for V and 2 bases for J; bases not matched to a gene: 8. Combining the CDR3 with reference TRBV11-2 and TRBJ1-1 gives the whole variable domain EAGVAQSPRYKIIEKRQSVAFWCNPISGHATLYWYQQILGQGPKLLIQFQNNGVVDDSQLPKDRFSAERLKGVDSTLKIQPAKLEDSAVYLCASSPSGQRNTEAFFGQGTRLTVV.

The V gene is TRBV2, the J gene TRBJ1-6, with no clear D. The germline gives CDR1 SNHLY, CDR2 FYNNEI. Trimming took off 4 bases at V and 1 base at J, with 14 bases between the two ends. The CDR3 is made up of 17 amino acids. The CDR3: CASSGRWVGSYNSPLHF. As DNA, the CDR3 is TGTGCCAGCAGTGGACGTTGGGTAGGGTCCTATAATTCACCCCTCCACTTT.